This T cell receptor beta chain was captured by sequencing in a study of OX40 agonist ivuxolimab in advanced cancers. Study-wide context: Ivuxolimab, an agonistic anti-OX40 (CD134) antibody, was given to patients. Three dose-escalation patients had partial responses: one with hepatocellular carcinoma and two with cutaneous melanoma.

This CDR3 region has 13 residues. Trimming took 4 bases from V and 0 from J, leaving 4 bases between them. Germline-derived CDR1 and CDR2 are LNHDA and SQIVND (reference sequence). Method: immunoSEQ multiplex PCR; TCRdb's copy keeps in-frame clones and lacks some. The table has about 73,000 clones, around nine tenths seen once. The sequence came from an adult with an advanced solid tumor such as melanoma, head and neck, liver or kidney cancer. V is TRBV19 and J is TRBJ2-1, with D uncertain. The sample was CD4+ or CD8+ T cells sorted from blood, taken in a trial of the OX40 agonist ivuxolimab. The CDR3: CASSTGSYNEQFF. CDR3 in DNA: TGTGCCAGTAGTACTGGCTCCTACAATGAGCAGTTCTTC.